These 20 T cell receptor beta chains originate from one sample sequenced in a study of T cell responses to AZD1222 COVID-19 vaccine. Profiled with immunoSEQ multiplex PCR; TCRdb holds only in-frame clones, not every one. The data contain under 150,000 clones, around nine tenths of them seen just once; the ten biggest clones take up around 5.1%. Source: peripheral blood, taken on day 0 of AZD1222 vaccination. The receptors come from an adult in good health.

The chain carries TRBV6-5 and TRBJ2-1; D tentatively fits TRBD1 or TRBD2 (6 bases each). Germline CDR1 and CDR2: MNHEY and SVGAGI. V was pared by 2 bases and J by 6 bases, with 17 bases between. The CDR3 totals 16 residues. The CDR3 DNA reads TGTGCCAGCAGTTACACCCCAGTACAGGGAGGCAATGAGCAGTTCTTC. It codes for CASSYTPVQGGNEQFF.

The chain combines TRBV5-6 with TRBJ1-1; D call uncertain. The ends were cut back, 4 bases at V and 3 bases at J, with 13 bases in the middle. This CDR3 contains 14 residues. Germline V gene sequence: CDR1 SGHDT, CDR2 YYEEEE. CDR3 amino acids: CASSGSPRDTEAFF. DNA for the CDR3: TGTGCCAGCAGCGGATCCCCGAGGGACACTGAAGCTTTCTTT. The variable domain in full, completed from reference TRBV5-6 and TRBJ1-1, reads DAGVTQSPTHLIKTRGQQVTLRCSPKSGHDTVSWYQQALGQGPQFIFQYYEEEERQRGNFPDRFSGHQFPNYSSELNVNALLLGDSALYLCASSGSPRDTEAFFGQGTRLTVV.

There are a few counts of this clone. The chain uses TRBV6-4 and TRBJ2-1; TRBD2 matches at 7 bases. V shed 0 bases and J 3 bases; nucleotides not matched to a gene: 5. Per germline, CDR1 MRHNA and CDR2 SNTAGT. This CDR3 has 16 amino acids. The CDR3 nucleotides read TGTGCCAGCAGTGACTCACCTAGCGGAAGCTACAATGAGCAGTTCTTC. Translation gives CASSDSPSGSYNEQFF.

V is TRBV7-2 and J is TRBJ2-7; 10 nucleotides line up with TRBD1. CDR3 length: 14 residues. CDR1 SGHTA and CDR2 FQGNSA come from the germline V gene. J was trimmed by 5 bases and V by 6 bases; bases with no gene match: 7. CDR3 in amino acids: CASRTGTGAHEQYF. The DNA for the CDR3 is TGTGCCAGCAGAACCGGGACAGGGGCCCACGAGCAGTACTTC.

This clone was counted only a few times. The chain has TRBV6-5 and TRBJ2-7, with a tentative D call TRBD1 (6 bases). The CDR3 covers 14 residues. Trimming took 5 bases from V and 4 from J, leaving 15 bases between them. The germline V gene encodes CDR1 MNHEY and CDR2 SVGAGI. The CDR3 is CASSIYRVPYEQYF. The CDR3 bases are TGTGCCAGCAGTATTTACAGGGTCCCGTACGAGCAGTACTTC.

CDR3 amino acids: CASLHRAPYNEQFF. CDR3 in DNA: TGTGCCAGCCTACACCGGGCCCCCTACAATGAGCAGTTCTTC. J is TRBJ2-1 and V is TRBV5-8; no clear D. The CDR3 extends over 14 amino acids. Per the germline V gene, CDR1 is SGHTS and CDR2 is YDEGEE. V was shortened by 7 bases and J by 2 bases, with 13 bases between the two germline ends.

The rearrangement joins TRBV2 to TRBJ1-5; D is perhaps TRBD1 (5 bases). The V end lost 2 bases, the J end lost 7 bases, and 12 bases lay between the germline ends. CDR1 and CDR2 from the germline V gene are SNHLY and FYNNEI. CDR3 length: 14 amino acids. The CDR3 DNA reads as TGTGCCAGCAGTGAATCGCAGGGAAACCAGCCCCAGCATTTT. Translated, it gives CASSESQGNQPQHF.

In its sample, this clone was seen once. The chain combines TRBV18 with TRBJ1-3; D is possibly TRBD1 (5 bases). Looked up from germline, CDR1 is KGHSH and CDR2 is LQKENI. V gave up 3 bases and J gave up 4 bases, with 19 bases separating them. CDR3 length: 17 amino acids. The CDR3 DNA follows: TGTGCCAGCTCACCCACTGTGGGGCTAGGGGTCGGAAACACCATATATTTT. Translating it yields CASSPTVGLGVGNTIYF. The variable domain in full, completed from reference TRBV18 and TRBJ1-3, reads NAGVMQNPRHLVRRRGQEARLRCSPMKGHSHVYWYRQLPEEGLKFMVYLQKENIIDESGMPKERFSAEFPKEGPSILRIQQVVRGDSAAYFCASSPTVGLGVGNTIYFGEGSWLTVV.

This sequence joins TRBV11-3 and TRBJ2-5, with a tentative D call TRBD1 (5 bases). Deletions cut 6 bases from V and 1 base from J, with 9 bases between. The CDR3 loop spans 13 amino acids. Germline V gene sequence: CDR1 SGHNT, CDR2 YENEEA. CDR3 residues: CASSKDSQETQYF. DNA of the CDR3: TGTGCCAGCAGTAAAGACAGCCAAGAGACCCAGTACTTC.

This chain's CDR3 is CASSSGTGVSGELFF. CDR3 in DNA: TGTGCCAGCTCATCCGGGACAGGGGTCTCCGGGGAGCTGTTTTTT. The rearrangement links TRBV18 to TRBJ2-2; 10 nucleotides align to TRBD1. From germline, CDR1 is KGHSH and CDR2 LQKENI. There are 15 residues in the CDR3. V dropped 5 bases and J dropped 6; count of bases not matched to a gene: 6.

The rearrangement joins TRBV5-4 to TRBJ2-7, with 10 bases identical to TRBD2. V was pared by 8 bases and J by 5 bases, with 7 bases of the junction left unmatched. Germline V gives CDR1 SGHNT, CDR2 YYREEE (reference sequence). There are 13 residues in the CDR3. CDR3 coding DNA: TGTGCCAGTAAGCGGGAGGGCCTCGACGAGCAGTACTTC. Its translation is CASKREGLDEQYF.

The V and J genes are TRBV14 and TRBJ1-2; no reliable D call. Germline loops: CDR1 SGHDN, CDR2 FVKESK. The ends were cut back, 2 bases at V and 8 bases at J, with 6 bases in the middle. The CDR3 spans 11 residues. DNA for the CDR3: TGTGCCAGCAGCCAACTAGGGGGCTACACCTTC. It codes for CASSQLGGYTF.

The chain links TRBV3-1 (or the pseudogene TRBV3-2) to TRBJ2-7; the D gene is possibly TRBD2 (6 bases). Trimming removed 4 bases at V and 6 bases at J, with 10 bases between. Germline V lookup: CDR1 LGHDT, CDR2 YNNKEL (reference sequence). The CDR3 covers 12 residues. In nucleotides, the CDR3 is TGTGCCAGCAGCCGCGGGACGGGCGAGCAGTACTTC. As protein: CASSRGTGEQYF.

The chain joins TRBV6-1 to TRBJ1-1; tentatively, D is TRBD1 (5 bases). CDR1 is MNHNS and CDR2 is SASEGT in the germline V gene. The CDR3 has 16 residues. Trimming took 3 bases from V and 4 from J, leaving 18 bases between them. In DNA, the CDR3 is TGTGCCAGCAGTGATTTTAGGGACTCTGTCGGCACTGAAGCTTTCTTT. It translates to CASSDFRDSVGTEAFF.

The chain employs TRBV11-3 and TRBJ2-5; D not resolved. Trimming took off 5 bases at V and 1 base at J, with 8 bases between the two ends. CDR1 is SGHNT, CDR2 YENEEA, per germline. The CDR3 is 13 residues long. The CDR3 nucleotides are TGTGCCAGCAGCAGACACCGCCAAGAGACCCAGTACTTC. It codes for CASSRHRQETQYF.

The J gene is TRBJ1-6, the V gene TRBV6-4, with 11 positions matching TRBD1. Germline assignment: CDR1 MRHNA and CDR2 SNTAGT. The CDR3 runs to 14 residues. V lost 2 bases, J lost 9 bases, and 0 bases stayed unmatched. The chain's CDR3 is CASSDGTGGSPLHF. CDR3 in DNA: TGTGCCAGCAGTGACGGGACAGGGGGTTCACCCCTCCACTTT.

The chain uses TRBV7-2 and TRBJ1-6; a weak D match, TRBD1 (5 bases). Germline V lookup: CDR1 SGHTA, CDR2 FQGNSA. V was pared by 1 base and J by 8 bases, with 9 bases between. This CDR3 has 14 amino acids. CDR3 sequence: CASSLGQGYSPLHF. The CDR3 DNA sequence: TGTGCCAGCAGCTTAGGGCAGGGTTATTCACCCCTCCACTTT.

J is TRBJ2-2 and V is TRBV4-2, with 9 positions matching TRBD1. Trimming took 0 bases from V and 7 from J; bases not matched to a gene: 3. This CDR3 spans 15 amino acids. The V gene's germline CDR1 is LGHNA and CDR2 YNFKEQ. The CDR3 region is CASSQEDRGNGELFF. CDR3 bases: TGTGCCAGCAGCCAAGAAGACAGGGGGAACGGGGAGCTGTTTTTT.

This sequence joins TRBV3-1 (or the pseudogene TRBV3-2) and TRBJ1-1, with D perhaps TRBD1 (5 bases). Trimming cost V 2 bases and J 11 bases, with 18 bases left between them. Germline V gene data show CDR1 as LGHDT and CDR2 as YNNKEL (reference sequence). This CDR3 region has 14 residues. The CDR3 loop is CASSQSGGTGEAFF. DNA for the CDR3: TGTGCCAGCAGCCAAAGCGGAGGGACGGGCGAGGCTTTCTTT.

This chain uses TRBV11-2 with TRBJ2-1; 8 bases match TRBD2. CDR3 size: 16 residues. Trimming removed 6 bases from V and 2 bases from J; junction bases left unmatched: 9. Per the germline V gene, CDR1 is SGHAT and CDR2 is FQNNGV. CDR3 amino acids: CASRVTSGTTYNEQFF. The CDR3 nucleotides are TGTGCCAGCAGGGTAACTAGCGGTACTACCTACAATGAGCAGTTCTTC. The full variable domain, with the rest looked up from reference TRBV11-2 and TRBJ2-1, is EAGVAQSPRYKIIEKRQSVAFWCNPISGHATLYWYQQILGQGPKLLIQFQNNGVVDDSQLPKDRFSAERLKGVDSTLKIQPAKLEDSAVYLCASRVTSGTTYNEQFFGPGTRLTVL.